This is a list of T cell receptor beta chains from one sample in a study of regulatory dendritic cells for organ transplantation. Here immunoSEQ multiplex PCR was the method, and the copy in TCRdb shows in-frame clones only, minus some. The sample carries roughly 35,000 clones, approximately 88% recorded once. The sequencing sample was made of naive CD4+ T cells from blood. The receptors come from a human donor in good health. The CDR3 runs from the conserved cysteine through the conserved F or W. The D gene is left open where the match is weak. Rows may omit the clone size; those that give it use once, few, many or a size class.

V gene	clone size	J gene	D gene	CDR3 protein	CDR3 DNA
TRBV14	.	TRBJ1-4	.	CASSPLQGTNEKLFF	TGTGCCAGCAGCCCGCTTCAGGGGACTAATGAAAAACTGTTTTTT
TRBV5-8	.	TRBJ1-1	TRBD1	CASSLTGIGAFF	TGTGCCAGCAGCCTGACAGGGATTGGAGCTTTCTTT
TRBV6-6	.	TRBJ2-7	TRBD1	CASSPDRGYEQYF	TGTGCCAGCAGCCCGGACAGGGGCTACGAGCAGTACTTC
TRBV6-5	few	TRBJ1-6	.	CASSYADGTDYSPLHF	TGTGCCAGCAGTTACGCGGACGGGACGGACTATTCACCCCTCCACTTT
TRBV5-4	once	TRBJ2-3	.	CASSSQTSRHVTQYF	TGTGCCAGCAGCTCCCAAACCTCAAGACATGTTACGCAGTATTTT
TRBV7-2	.	TRBJ2-3	.	CASSPQGRTDTQYF	TGTGCCAGCAGCCCACAGGGTAGGACAGATACGCAGTATTTT
TRBV5-4	once	TRBJ1-2	TRBD1	CASSLGQGGSNYGYTF	TGTGCCAGCAGCCTTGGACAGGGAGGATCTAACTATGGCTACACCTTC
TRBV5-1	.	TRBJ1-5	TRBD1	CASSLGDRTLLYSNQPQHF	TGCGCCAGCAGCTTGGGGGACAGGACCCTCCTATATAGCAATCAGCCCCAGCATTTT
TRBV4-3	.	TRBJ2-7	TRBD2	CASSQSVLGLAGGDRHYEQYF	TGCGCCAGCAGCCAGTCGGTACTAGGACTAGCGGGGGGCGACCGTCACTACGAGCAGTACTTC
TRBV25-1	few	TRBJ2-2	TRBD1	CASSNRDRGIEELFF	TGTGCCAGCAGTAACCGGGACAGGGGGATCGAGGAGCTGTTTTTT
TRBV7-3	.	TRBJ2-5	TRBD2	CASSAGLAGGTQYF	TGTGCCAGCAGCGCGGGACTAGCGGGAGGGACCCAGTACTTC
TRBV30	.	TRBJ2-1	.	CAWRGVRLEEQFF	TGTGCCTGGAGGGGAGTAAGACTGGAAGAACAGTTCTTC
TRBV20-1	.	TRBJ2-5	.	CSAPPRETQYF	TGCAGTGCGCCCCCGAGGGAGACCCAGTACTTC
TRBV7-2	.	TRBJ2-7	.	CASSRGVYEQYF	TGTGCCAGCAGCCGAGGGGTCTACGAGCAGTACTTC
TRBV7-7	.	TRBJ2-5	TRBD1	CASSFRTGPGETQYF	TGTGCTAGCAGCTTCCGGACAGGGCCTGGGGAGACCCAGTACTTC
TRBV7-8	.	TRBJ1-5	.	CASNLDRGGSQPQHF	TGTGCCAGCAACTTAGACCGCGGGGGGTCCCAGCCCCAGCATTTT
TRBV18	.	TRBJ2-3	.	CASSPPVTDTQYF	TGTGCCAGCTCACCACCAGTCACAGATACGCAGTATTTT
TRBV4-3	.	TRBJ2-7	.	CASSQDRWEEQYF	TGCGCCAGCAGCCAAGATCGTTGGGAAGAGCAGTACTTC
TRBV6-6	.	TRBJ2-7	.	CASSRASSYEQYF	TGTGCCAGCAGTCGGGCTAGCTCCTACGAGCAGTACTTC
TRBV30	.	TRBJ2-7	TRBD2	CAWSVLSGGAYEQYF	TGTGCCTGGAGTGTACTTAGCGGGGGGGCCTACGAGCAGTACTTC
TRBV5-4	.	TRBJ2-7	.	CASSSMRVGSYEQYF	TGTGCCAGCAGCTCGATGAGGGTCGGATCCTACGAGCAGTACTTC
TRBV10-3	.	TRBJ2-5	TRBD1	CAISEGTAQETQYF	TGTGCCATCAGTGAGGGGACAGCCCAAGAGACCCAGTACTTC
TRBV4-2	few	TRBJ1-1	TRBD1	CASSQGDRNTEAFF	TGTGCCAGCAGCCAGGGGGACAGGAACACTGAAGCTTTCTTT
TRBV28	.	TRBJ2-7	.	CASTGVTSRLF	TGTGCCAGCACAGGTGTTACGAGCCGACTCTTC
TRBV6-5	.	TRBJ1-1	.	CASSYETNTEAFF	TGTGCCAGCAGTTACGAAACGAACACTGAAGCTTTCTTT
TRBV7-9	.	TRBJ1-4	TRBD1	CASSRDRAATNEKLFF	TGTGCCAGCAGCCGGGACAGGGCGGCAACTAATGAAAAACTGTTTTTT
TRBV14	.	TRBJ2-7	.	CASSHISTGSPYEQYF	TGTGCCAGCAGCCACATAAGTACAGGGAGTCCCTACGAGCAGTACTTC
TRBV28	.	TRBJ1-2	.	CGVRQEGASYVYGYTF	TGTGGGGTCCGTCAGGAAGGCGCCTCCTATGTATATGGCTACACCTTC
TRBV4-3	.	TRBJ2-2	.	CASSQDLAGNTGELFF	TGCGCCAGCAGCCAAGATTTGGCCGGAAACACCGGGGAGCTGTTTTTT
TRBV5-4	.	TRBJ2-3	.	CASSLAPSGASTDTQYF	TGTGCCAGCAGCTTGGCCCCCAGCGGAGCTAGCACAGATACGCAGTATTTT
TRBV4-2	.	TRBJ2-3	.	CASSQEVQSTDTQYF	TGTGCCAGCAGCCAAGAGGTCCAGAGCACAGATACGCAGTATTTT
TRBV29-1	.	TRBJ2-3	.	CSVGYYPRTDTQYF	TGCAGCGTTGGGTACTACCCTCGAACAGATACGCAGTATTTT
TRBV6-6	.	TRBJ1-5	.	CASSFVPNQPQHF	TGTGCCAGCAGTTTCGTTCCCAATCAGCCCCAGCATTTT
TRBV14	once	TRBJ2-7	.	CASSQLGVSGNEQYF	TGTGCCAGCAGCCAACTGGGAGTCTCTGGGAATGAGCAGTACTTC
TRBV5-1	.	TRBJ2-7	.	CASSLNPGSYEQYF	TGCGCCAGCAGCTTAAATCCCGGAAGCTACGAGCAGTACTTC
TRBV5-6	.	TRBJ2-1	TRBD2	CASSWAASGDYNEQFF	TGTGCCAGCAGCTGGGCGGCTAGCGGAGACTACAATGAGCAGTTCTTC
TRBV7-6	once	TRBJ1-2	TRBD1	CASSPAYRDRGGGYTF	TGTGCCAGCAGCCCAGCCTATCGGGACAGGGGCGGTGGCTACACCTTC
TRBV9	.	TRBJ1-2	TRBD1	CASSNRDSGNYGYTF	TGTGCCAGCAGCAATCGGGACAGTGGAAACTATGGCTACACCTTC
TRBV6-6	.	TRBJ2-3	.	CASSVLIDADTQYF	TGTGCCAGCAGTGTCCTGATAGATGCAGATACGCAGTATTTT
TRBV7-6	.	TRBJ1-3	.	CASSFGTENTIYF	TGTGCCAGCAGCTTTGGGACGGAAAACACCATATATTTT
TRBV7-9	.	TRBJ2-5	TRBD2	CASSLGSSGGRETQYF	TGTGCCAGCAGCTTAGGGTCTAGCGGGGGACGTGAGACCCAGTACTTC
TRBV5-4	.	TRBJ1-2	TRBD1	CASSTDRGPLNYGYTF	TGTGCCAGCAGCACGGACAGGGGCCCACTTAACTATGGCTACACCTTC
TRBV9	.	TRBJ2-3	TRBD2	CASSAGRLAGDTTDTQYF	TGTGCCAGCAGCGCGGGACGTCTAGCGGGGGATACCACAGATACGCAGTATTTT
TRBV5-1	.	TRBJ2-3	TRBD2	CASSQTTSGRPDTQYF	TGCGCCAGCAGCCAAACGACTAGCGGGAGACCAGATACGCAGTATTTT
TRBV19	.	TRBJ2-3	.	CASSRESTDTQYF	TGTGCCAGTAGTAGGGAAAGCACAGATACGCAGTATTTT
TRBV10-3	.	TRBJ2-2	.	CATQGPYGELFF	TGTGCCACCCAGGGACCGTACGGGGAGCTGTTTTTT